The 25 T cell receptor beta chains below were found in one sample sequenced in a study of blood T cell repertoires in COVID-19. Assay: immunoSEQ multiplex PCR; the TCRdb copy retains only in-frame clones and omits some. The sample carries 150,000 to 250,000 clones, roughly 94% recorded once. Material: peripheral blood. The receptor source for this set is a man aged 30 to 45 with COVID-19, enrolled during active disease.

The chain couples TRBV15 to TRBJ2-5; D might be TRBD1 (5 bases). This CDR3 is 15 amino acids long. Germline values: CDR1 LNHNV, CDR2 YYDKDF (reference sequence). V dropped 5 bases and J dropped 5 bases, with 18 bases sitting between them. The CDR3 sequence: CATSDIQDVYETQYF. In DNA, the CDR3 is TGTGCCACCAGCGACATACAGGATGTTTATGAGACCCAGTACTTC.

The gene calls are TRBV27 and TRBJ1-2; weak D call: TRBD1 (5 bases). This CDR3 is 14 amino acids long. The germline gives CDR1 MNHEY, CDR2 SMNVEV (reference sequence). V was pared by 0 bases and J by 8 bases, with 13 bases between. The CDR3 here is CASSLSVTDGGYTF. CDR3 nucleotides: TGTGCCAGCAGTTTATCGGTGACAGACGGAGGCTACACCTTC.

V is TRBV20-1 and J is TRBJ1-6; D ambiguous. Germline loops: CDR1 DFQATT, CDR2 SNEGSKA (reference sequence). V was trimmed by 3 bases and J by 3 bases, leaving 18 bases between them. The CDR3 is made up of 17 amino acids. The CDR3 loop is CSASPLESGNYNSPLHF. The CDR3 coding sequence is TGCAGTGCTAGTCCCCTCGAAAGTGGCAACTATAATTCACCCCTCCACTTT.

CDR3 sequence (DNA): TGTGCCAGCAGCGCCGGGACAACGCCAAACACAGATACGCAGTATTTT. This codes for CASSAGTTPNTDTQYF. J is TRBJ2-3 and V is TRBV9; D is perhaps TRBD1 (6 bases). V was shortened by 3 bases and J by 2 bases, with 16 bases between the two germline ends. The CDR3 covers 16 residues. CDR1 is SGDLS, CDR2 YYNGEE, per germline.

This sequence joins TRBV27 and TRBJ1-2, with D perhaps matching TRBD1 (6 bases). The CDR3 length is 13 residues. V lost 3 bases, J lost 4 bases, and 9 bases lay in between. Germline loops: CDR1 MNHEY, CDR2 SMNVEV (reference sequence). The CDR3 sequence: CASSFGGGYGYTF. CDR3 nucleotides: TGTGCCAGCAGTTTTGGGGGCGGCTATGGCTACACCTTC.

The V call is TRBV18, the J call TRBJ1-6; D might be TRBD1 (5 bases). The CDR3 is 13 amino acids. V was cut by 5 bases and J by 6 bases, with 8 bases left in between. The germline gives CDR1 KGHSH, CDR2 LQKENI. The CDR3 reads CASSGQGNSPLHF. The CDR3 coding sequence is TGTGCCAGCTCAGGTCAGGGTAATTCACCCCTCCACTTT.

This CDR3 is CASSRQQGATGELFF. CDR3 coding DNA: TGCGCCAGCAGCCGCCAACAGGGGGCGACCGGGGAGCTGTTTTTT. This chain joins TRBV4-1 and TRBJ2-2; 9 nucleotides match TRBD1. CDR3 size: 15 residues. Per the germline V gene, CDR1 is MGHRA and CDR2 is YSYEKL. The ends lost 4 bases at V and 5 bases at J; junction bases unmatched: 5.

This rearrangement joins TRBV19 to TRBJ2-5; 9 positions match TRBD1. V was clipped by 6 bases and J by 2 bases; unmatched bases: 7. Germline assignment: CDR1 LNHDA and CDR2 SQIVND (reference sequence). The CDR3 consists of 15 residues. CDR3 region: CASSRGTGRQETQYF. DNA of the CDR3: TGTGCCAGTAGCAGAGGGACAGGGCGACAAGAGACCCAGTACTTC.

This chain joins TRBV4-1 and TRBJ1-5; tentatively, D is TRBD1 (6 bases). The length of the CDR3 is 14 residues. The V end lost 1 base, the J end lost 5 bases, and 9 bases lay between the germline ends. Germline values: CDR1 MGHRA, CDR2 YSYEKL. Here the CDR3 DNA reads TGCGCCAGCAGCCAAGGCACAGGGCATCAGCCCCAGCATTTT. Its translation is CASSQGTGHQPQHF.

The J gene is TRBJ2-2, the V gene TRBV5-1; no definite D call. Per the germline V gene, CDR1 is SGHRS and CDR2 is YFSETQ. V dropped 2 bases and J dropped 7 bases, with 3 bases sitting between them. The CDR3 consists of 11 residues. The CDR3 coding sequence is TGCGCCAGCAGCTTCGTCGGGGAGCTGTTTTTT. Residues: CASSFVGELFF.

This chain joins TRBV5-4 and TRBJ2-2; a weak D match, TRBD2 (7 bases). Trimming removed 1 base at V and 5 bases at J, with 15 bases between. This CDR3 region has 16 residues. CDR1 SGHNT and CDR2 YYREEE come from the germline V gene (reference sequence). CDR3 in amino acids: CASSLNGGRRTGELFF. The CDR3 coding sequence is TGTGCCAGCAGCTTGAACGGGGGGCGGCGAACCGGGGAGCTGTTTTTT.

The chain joins TRBV15 to TRBJ1-6; TRBD1 matches at 7 bases. Germline CDR1 is LNHNV and CDR2 is YYDKDF (reference sequence). Trimming at V came to 1 base and at J to 7 bases, leaving 4 bases not matched to a gene. CDR3 size: 15 residues. CDR3 region: CATSRGGGGNSPLHF. DNA for the CDR3: TGTGCCACCAGCAGAGGAGGGGGCGGGAATTCACCCCTCCACTTT.

The chain couples TRBV5-6 to TRBJ1-5; 8 bases agree with TRBD1. This CDR3 comprises 18 residues. CDR1 is SGHDT, CDR2 YYEEEE, per germline. Losses at the gene ends were 7 bases for V and 1 base for J; bases not matched to a gene: 16. CDR3: CASGLDRATARSNQPQHF. Here the CDR3 DNA reads TGTGCCAGCGGATTGGACAGGGCAACAGCGAGGAGCAATCAGCCCCAGCATTTT. Together with reference TRBV5-6 and TRBJ1-5, the CDR3 gives the full variable domain: DAGVTQSPTHLIKTRGQQVTLRCSPKSGHDTVSWYQQALGQGPQFIFQYYEEEERQRGNFPDRFSGHQFPNYSSELNVNALLLGDSALYLCASGLDRATARSNQPQHFGDGTRLSIL.

The chain uses TRBV5-4 and TRBJ1-2; tentatively, D is TRBD1 (6 bases). This CDR3 has 14 amino acids. V lost 4 bases and J 5 bases, leaving 15 bases between the germline ends. Germline V gene data show CDR1 as SGHNT and CDR2 as YYREEE (reference sequence). CDR3 sequence reads: CASSKDPTGYGYTF. CDR3 sequence (DNA): TGTGCCAGCAGCAAGGACCCTACAGGGTATGGCTACACCTTC.

The genes are TRBV18 and TRBJ1-1, with D uncertain. Per germline, CDR1 KGHSH and CDR2 LQKENI. The CDR3 totals 14 residues. V lost 2 bases and J lost 0, with 7 bases in between. The CDR3 spells CASSPGALNTEAFF. The CDR3 DNA reads TGTGCCAGCTCACCAGGAGCCCTGAACACTGAAGCTTTCTTT.

In its sample, this clone was seen once. The V and J genes are TRBV7-2 and TRBJ2-2, with 11 nucleotides matching TRBD2. Germline V gene sequence: CDR1 SGHTA, CDR2 FQGNSA. The CDR3 is 15 amino acids. V was pared by 4 bases and J by 6 bases, with 4 bases of the junction left unmatched. CDR3 residues: CASSYRLAGPGELFF. CDR3 sequence (DNA): TGTGCCAGCAGCTACCGACTAGCGGGGCCCGGGGAGCTGTTTTTT.

The chain couples TRBV12-3 or TRBV12-4 to TRBJ2-4; unclear D gene. The CDR3 runs to 11 residues. With 6 bases removed from V and 7 bases from J, the gap between germline ends came to 7 bases. CDR3 sequence (DNA): TGTGCCAGCAGCCCCGGGAACATTCAGTACTTC. It encodes CASSPGNIQYF.

This clone was found once. This chain joins TRBV9 and TRBJ2-4, with 9 bases matching TRBD1. After removal of 0 bases from V and 8 bases from J, the junction contained 3 bases not matched to a gene. This CDR3 is 14 amino acids long. From germline, CDR1 is SGDLS and CDR2 YYNGEE. The CDR3 bases are TGTGCCAGCAGCGTAGCCCGGACAGGGGACATTCAGTACTTC. It yields the protein CASSVARTGDIQYF.

This chain uses TRBV7-9 with TRBJ1-5; 10 bases match TRBD1. Germline CDR1 reads SEHNR; CDR2 reads FQNEAQ (reference sequence). The trim removed 5 bases at V and 4 bases at J, leaving 2 bases unmatched. The CDR3 is made up of 14 amino acids. DNA of the CDR3: TGTGCCAGCAGCCGGACAGGGGGGAATCAGCCCCAGCATTTT. It yields the protein CASSRTGGNQPQHF.

The V and J genes are TRBV6-5 and TRBJ1-1; 7 nucleotides align to TRBD1. CDR3 length: 15 residues. Losses at the gene ends were 1 base for V and 2 bases for J; bases not matched to a gene: 4. Germline values: CDR1 MNHEY, CDR2 SVGAGI. CDR3 loop: CASSYLTGPNTEAFF. The CDR3 DNA sequence: TGTGCCAGCAGTTACTTGACAGGGCCAAACACTGAAGCTTTCTTT.

The rearrangement joins TRBV9 to TRBJ2-1; D not certain. Trimming took 0 bases from V and 0 from J, leaving 10 bases between them. CDR3 length: 16 residues. Germline values: CDR1 SGDLS, CDR2 YYNGEE. The CDR3 region is CASSVEDSPSYNEQFF. CDR3 sequence (DNA): TGTGCCAGCAGCGTAGAAGACTCCCCCTCCTACAATGAGCAGTTCTTC. The full variable domain, its missing parts supplied by reference TRBV9 and TRBJ2-1, is DSGVTQTPKHLITATGQRVTLRCSPRSGDLSVYWYQQSLDQGLQFLIQYYNGEERAKGNILERFSAQQFPDLHSELNLSSLELGDSALYFCASSVEDSPSYNEQFFGPGTRLTVL.

The chain joins TRBV15 to TRBJ1-3; a possible D gene is TRBD1 (6 bases). This CDR3 contains 16 residues. V gave up 4 bases and J gave up 5 bases, with 18 bases separating them. Germline CDR1 is LNHNV and CDR2 is YYDKDF (reference sequence). The CDR3 is CATSTRQALRRNTIYF. The CDR3 DNA reads as TGTGCCACCAGCACCCGACAGGCCCTCAGGAGAAACACCATATATTTT. Drawing the rest from reference TRBV15 and TRBJ1-3, the complete variable domain is DAMVIQNPRYQVTQFGKPVTLSCSQTLNHNVMYWYQQKSSQAPKLLFHYYDKDFNNEADTPDNFQSRRPNTSFCFLDIRSPGLGDTAMYLCATSTRQALRRNTIYFGEGSWLTVV.

V usage is TRBV10-3 and J usage is TRBJ1-3; 9 positions match TRBD1. CDR1 is ENHRY and CDR2 is SYGVKD in the germline V gene. V shed 7 bases and J 4 bases; nucleotides not matched to a gene: 8. CDR3 length: 15 residues. The CDR3 is CAITRTGEKGNTIYF. CDR3 in DNA: TGTGCCATCACCAGGACAGGGGAAAAGGGAAACACCATATATTTT.

This chain joins TRBV30 and TRBJ1-2; 12 bases match TRBD1. With 5 bases clipped from V and 5 bases from J, the junction kept 6 bases outside the gene matches. CDR3 length: 14 residues. CDR1 is GTSNPN and CDR2 is SVGIG in the germline V gene (reference sequence). Here the CDR3 reads CAWGGTGGDYGYTF. DNA of the CDR3: TGTGCCTGGGGGGGGACAGGGGGCGATTATGGCTACACCTTC.

This sequence joins TRBV27 and TRBJ1-5; D is uncertain. V shed 3 bases and J shed 2 bases, with 5 bases lying between them. The V gene's germline CDR1 is MNHEY and CDR2 SMNVEV (reference sequence). The CDR3 runs 13 residues. In DNA form, the CDR3 reads TGTGCCAGCAGTTTCGCGGGCAATCAGCCCCAGCATTTT. This gives the protein CASSFAGNQPQHF.